The clone carrying this T cell receptor beta chain was recorded many times. The sample is drawn from a study of blood T cells in healthy people across ages. Trimming left V 1 base short and J 6 bases short, with 7 bases between. The CDR3 extends over 12 amino acids. CDR1 is SEHNR, CDR2 FQNEAQ, per germline (reference sequence). Next came a second PCR, run for about 7 to 12 cycles, which used a sample-barcoded 5' primer along with a J-beta primer mix. Each CDR3 protein gets one entry after TCRdb re-called the 5' RACE reads with MiXCR. Of around 1,800,000 distinct CDR3 sequences in the sample, about two fifths were seen once.

This chain joins TRBV7-9 and TRBJ2-7; D ambiguous. The specimen was blood. The TCR comes from a human donor in good health. The CDR3 sequence: CASSLGPGEQYF. The CDR3 DNA sequence: TGTGCCAGCAGCTTAGGGCCGGGCGAGCAGTACTTC.